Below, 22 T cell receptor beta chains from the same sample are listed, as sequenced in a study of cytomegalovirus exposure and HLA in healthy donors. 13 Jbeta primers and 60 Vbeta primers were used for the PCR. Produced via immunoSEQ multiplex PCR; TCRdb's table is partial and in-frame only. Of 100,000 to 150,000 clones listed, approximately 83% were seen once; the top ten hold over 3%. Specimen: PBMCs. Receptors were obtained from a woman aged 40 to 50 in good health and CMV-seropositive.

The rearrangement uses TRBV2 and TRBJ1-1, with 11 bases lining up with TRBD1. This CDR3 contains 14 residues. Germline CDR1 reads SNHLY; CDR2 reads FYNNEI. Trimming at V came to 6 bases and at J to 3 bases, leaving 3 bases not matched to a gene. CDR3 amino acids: CASRGTGGDTEAFF. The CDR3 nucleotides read TGTGCCAGCAGGGGGACAGGGGGGGACACTGAAGCTTTCTTT.

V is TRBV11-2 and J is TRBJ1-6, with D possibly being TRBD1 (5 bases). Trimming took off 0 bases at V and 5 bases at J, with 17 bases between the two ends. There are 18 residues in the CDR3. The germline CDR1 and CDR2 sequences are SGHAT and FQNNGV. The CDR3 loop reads CASSLEPTGAGNNSPLHF. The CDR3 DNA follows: TGTGCCAGCAGCTTAGAACCCACTGGGGCAGGGAATAATTCACCCCTCCACTTT.

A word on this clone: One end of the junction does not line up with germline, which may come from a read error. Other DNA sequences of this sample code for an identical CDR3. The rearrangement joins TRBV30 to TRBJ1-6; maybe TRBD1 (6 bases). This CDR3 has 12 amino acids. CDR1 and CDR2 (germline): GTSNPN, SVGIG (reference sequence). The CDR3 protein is CAWNRANSPLHF. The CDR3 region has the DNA TGTGCCTGGAACAGGGCAAATTCCCCCCTCCACTTT.

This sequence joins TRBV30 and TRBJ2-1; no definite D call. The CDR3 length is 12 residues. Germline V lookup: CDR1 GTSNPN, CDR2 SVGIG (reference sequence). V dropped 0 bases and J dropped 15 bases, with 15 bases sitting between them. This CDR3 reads CAWSVQPIVWFF. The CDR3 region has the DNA TGTGCCTGGAGTGTACAGCCGATAGTCTGGTTCTTC.

The CDR3 loop is CASSSLVPIGDGYTF. CDR3 bases: TGTGCCAGCAGTTCCCTCGTCCCAATCGGTGATGGCTACACCTTC. The chain is built from TRBV28 and TRBJ1-2; D ambiguous. Germline CDR1 reads MDHEN; CDR2 reads SYDVKM. Trimming removed 4 bases from V and 6 bases from J, with 18 bases in between. The CDR3 length is 15 residues.

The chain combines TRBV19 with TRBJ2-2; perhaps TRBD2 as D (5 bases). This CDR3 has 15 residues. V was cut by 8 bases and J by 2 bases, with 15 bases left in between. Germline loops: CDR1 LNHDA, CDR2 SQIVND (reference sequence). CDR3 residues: CASGNPLENTGELFF. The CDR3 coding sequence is TGTGCCAGTGGAAATCCACTAGAAAACACCGGGGAGCTGTTTTTT.

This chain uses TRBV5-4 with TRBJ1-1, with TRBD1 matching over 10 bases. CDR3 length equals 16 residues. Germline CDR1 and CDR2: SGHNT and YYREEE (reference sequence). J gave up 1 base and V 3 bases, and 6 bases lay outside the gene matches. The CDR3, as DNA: TGTGCCAGCAGCTCGGGACAGGGGCCCGGGAACACTGAAGCTTTCTTT. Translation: CASSSGQGPGNTEAFF.

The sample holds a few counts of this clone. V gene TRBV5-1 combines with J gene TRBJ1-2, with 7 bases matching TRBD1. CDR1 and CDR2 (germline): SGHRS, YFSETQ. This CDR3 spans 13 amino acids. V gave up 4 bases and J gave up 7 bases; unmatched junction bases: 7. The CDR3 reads CASSPGQDSGYTF. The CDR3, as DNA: TGCGCCAGCAGCCCTGGACAGGATAGTGGCTACACCTTC.

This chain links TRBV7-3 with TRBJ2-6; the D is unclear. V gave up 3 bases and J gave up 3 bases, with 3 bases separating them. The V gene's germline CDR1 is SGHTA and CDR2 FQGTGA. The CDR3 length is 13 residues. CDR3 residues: CASSFSGANVLTF. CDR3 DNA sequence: TGTGCCAGCAGCTTCAGTGGGGCCAACGTCCTGACTTTC.

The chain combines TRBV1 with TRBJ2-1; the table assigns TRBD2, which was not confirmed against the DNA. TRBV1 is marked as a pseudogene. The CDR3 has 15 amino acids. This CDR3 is CTSSLRTSGRYEQFF. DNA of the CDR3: TGCACCAGCAGCCTCAGGACTAGCGGGAGGTACGAGCAGTTCTTC.

CDR3 nucleotides: TGTGCCAGCAGCTTAAACGGTTGGGAGACCCAGTACTTC. Translated: CASSLNGWETQYF. The J gene is TRBJ2-5, the V gene TRBV7-3; unclear D gene. The CDR3 loop spans 13 amino acids. Germline values: CDR1 SGHTA, CDR2 FQGTGA. Trimming stripped 1 base from V and 5 bases from J, with 8 bases between.

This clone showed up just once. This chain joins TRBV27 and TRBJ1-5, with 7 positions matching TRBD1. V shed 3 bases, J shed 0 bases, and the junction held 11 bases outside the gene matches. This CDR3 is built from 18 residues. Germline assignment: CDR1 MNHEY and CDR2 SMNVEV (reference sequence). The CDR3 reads CASSLKFRGEYSNQPQHF. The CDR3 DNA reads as TGTGCCAGCAGTTTGAAGTTCAGGGGGGAATATAGCAATCAGCCCCAGCATTTT.

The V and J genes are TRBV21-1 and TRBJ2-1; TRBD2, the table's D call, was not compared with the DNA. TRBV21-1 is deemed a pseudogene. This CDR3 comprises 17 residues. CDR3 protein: CASSKSSASGKYNEQFF. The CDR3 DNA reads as TGTGCCAGCAGCAAGTCTTCTGCTAGCGGCAAATACAATGAGCAGTTCTTC.

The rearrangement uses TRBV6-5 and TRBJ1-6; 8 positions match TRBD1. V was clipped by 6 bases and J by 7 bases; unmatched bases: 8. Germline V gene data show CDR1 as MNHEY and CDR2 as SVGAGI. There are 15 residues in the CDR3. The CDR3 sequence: CASSRTGKENSPLHF. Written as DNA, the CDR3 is TGTGCCAGCAGCAGGACAGGGAAAGAGAATTCACCCCTCCACTTT.

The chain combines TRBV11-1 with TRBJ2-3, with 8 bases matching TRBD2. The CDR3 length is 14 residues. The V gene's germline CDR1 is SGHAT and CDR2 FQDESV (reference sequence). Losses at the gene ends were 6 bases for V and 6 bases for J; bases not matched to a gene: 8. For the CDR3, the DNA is TGTGCCAGCAGAGAAAGCGGGAGTAGTGATACGCAGTATTTT. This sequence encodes CASRESGSSDTQYF. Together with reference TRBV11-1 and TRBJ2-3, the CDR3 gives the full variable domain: EAEVAQSPRYKITEKSQAVAFWCDPISGHATLYWYRQILGQGPELLVQFQDESVVDDSQLPKDRFSAERLKGVDSTLKIQPAELGDSAMYLCASRESGSSDTQYFGPGTRLTVL.

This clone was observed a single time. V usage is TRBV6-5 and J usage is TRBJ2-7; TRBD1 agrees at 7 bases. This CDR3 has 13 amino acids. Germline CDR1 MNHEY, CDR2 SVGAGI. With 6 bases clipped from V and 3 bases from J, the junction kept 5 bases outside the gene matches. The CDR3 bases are TGTGCCAGCAGCCCGGGACAGCACTACGAGCAGTACTTC. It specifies CASSPGQHYEQYF.

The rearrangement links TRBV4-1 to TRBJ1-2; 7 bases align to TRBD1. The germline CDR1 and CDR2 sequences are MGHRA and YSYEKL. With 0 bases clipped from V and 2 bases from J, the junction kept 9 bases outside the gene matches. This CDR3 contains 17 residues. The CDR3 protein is CASSQDSGTDRNYGYTF. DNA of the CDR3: TGCGCCAGCAGCCAAGATTCGGGGACAGACAGAAACTATGGCTACACCTTC.

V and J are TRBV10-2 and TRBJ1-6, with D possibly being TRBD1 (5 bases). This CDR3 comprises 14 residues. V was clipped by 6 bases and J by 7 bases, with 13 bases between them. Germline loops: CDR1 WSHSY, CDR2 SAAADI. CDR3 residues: CASRGGLSNSPLHF. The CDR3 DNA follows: TGCGCCAGCAGGGGGGGACTTAGCAATTCACCCCTCCACTTT.

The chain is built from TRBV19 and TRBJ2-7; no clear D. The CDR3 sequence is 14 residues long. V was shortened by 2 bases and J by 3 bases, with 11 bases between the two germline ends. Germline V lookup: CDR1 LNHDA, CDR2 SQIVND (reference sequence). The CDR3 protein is CASSIRDPGYEQYF. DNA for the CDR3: TGTGCCAGTAGTATACGAGACCCGGGCTACGAGCAGTACTTC.

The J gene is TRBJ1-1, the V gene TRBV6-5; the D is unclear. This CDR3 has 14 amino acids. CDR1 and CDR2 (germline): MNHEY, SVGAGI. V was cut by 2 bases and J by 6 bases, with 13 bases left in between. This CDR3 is CASSYIHGSAEAFF. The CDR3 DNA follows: TGTGCCAGCAGTTACATACACGGTAGCGCTGAAGCTTTCTTT.

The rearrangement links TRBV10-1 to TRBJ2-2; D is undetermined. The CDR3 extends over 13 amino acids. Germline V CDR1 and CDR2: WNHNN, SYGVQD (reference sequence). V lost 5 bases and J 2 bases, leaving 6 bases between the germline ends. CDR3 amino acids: CASSTLNTGELFF. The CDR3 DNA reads TGCGCCAGCAGTACTCTCAACACCGGGGAGCTGTTTTTT.

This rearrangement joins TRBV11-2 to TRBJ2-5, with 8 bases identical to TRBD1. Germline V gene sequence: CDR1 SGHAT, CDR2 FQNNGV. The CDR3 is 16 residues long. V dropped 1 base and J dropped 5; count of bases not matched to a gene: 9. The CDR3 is CASSLGTGQVSETQYF. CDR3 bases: TGTGCCAGCAGCTTAGGAACGGGACAGGTTTCGGAGACCCAGTACTTC.